The 5 T cell receptor beta chains below come from one sample, sequenced in a study of metastatic and nonmetastatic thyroid tumors. TCRdb re-called the PCR reads with MiXCR. The table has around 21,000 clones, under 25% seen once. Thyroid surgery was preceded by no treatment in any patient. The sample taken for sequencing was tumor tissue. The origin of the receptors is a male donor with papillary thyroid cancer or a benign thyroid nodule (not recorded which). Some clones in this sample may be carry-over from other donors' samples.

This clone was found a few times. The junction does not match germline at one end; this may be a read error. J is TRBJ2-7 and V is TRBV30; perhaps D is TRBD1 or TRBD2 (6 bases each). Germline V CDR1 and CDR2: GTSNPN, SVGIG (reference sequence). The CDR3 length is 14 residues. CDR3 loop: CAWSILGGSTEAVF. CDR3 coding DNA: TGTGCCTGGAGTATCTTGGGGGGCTCTACTGAAGCAGTCTTT.

This clone was picked up a small number of times. Likely a read error: the CDR3 ends without its conserved phenylalanine or tryptophan. V and J are TRBV28 and TRBJ2-1, with D perhaps TRBD2 (6 bases). Germline assignment: CDR1 MDHEN and CDR2 SYDVKM. The CDR3 sequence is 12 residues long. This CDR3 is CVASGLYNEQFL. The CDR3 DNA reads as TGTGTCGCCTCGGGACTGTACAATGAGCAGTTCCTC.

This clone was seen many times. This sequence joins TRBV20-1 and TRBJ2-3; 8 bases are a match to TRBD2. This CDR3 spans 13 amino acids. Trimming cost V 6 bases and J 2 bases; bases outside gene matches: 4. The V gene's germline CDR1 is DFQATT and CDR2 SNEGSKA (reference sequence). The CDR3 region has the DNA TGCAGTGCCGGGGGGGGCGTCACAGATACGCAGTATTTT. Protein sequence: CSAGGGVTDTQYF.

This clone is medium-sized by share. The chain recombines TRBV6-2 or TRBV6-3 with TRBJ2-3, with a weak D call TRBD1 (5 bases). The CDR3 is 15 residues long. V was cut by 5 bases and J by 1 base, with 13 bases left in between. From germline, CDR1 is MNHEY and CDR2 SVGEGT. CDR3 nucleotide sequence: TGTGCCAGCAGTAACAGGCGGAAGGGCACAGATACGCAGTATTTT. This gives the protein CASSNRRKGTDTQYF.

V usage is TRBV4-3 and J usage is TRBJ2-7; 16 bases agree with TRBD2. Trimming took 7 bases from V and 4 from J; bases not matched to a gene: 7. The germline V gene encodes CDR1 LGHNA and CDR2 YSLEER. This CDR3 region has 16 residues. For the CDR3, the DNA is TGCGCCAGCATCCCGGGACTAGCGGGAGGGCCTTACGAGCAGTACTTC. Its translation: CASIPGLAGGPYEQYF.